This TCR beta chain appears in the sequencing data of a study of T cell changes during pregnancy in multiple sclerosis. There are 15 residues in the CDR3. V gave up 5 bases and J gave up 2 bases; unmatched junction bases: 6. Per germline, CDR1 SGHNT and CDR2 YENEEA. Sequencing used immunoSEQ multiplex PCR; TCRdb keeps in-frame clones, though not all of them. This sample has just over 80,000 clones; roughly 95% occur once, and the top ten carry over 0.95%. The sequence was obtained from a female donor with multiple sclerosis, enrolled in a pregnancy study. This chain links TRBV11-3 with TRBJ2-5; 9 nucleotides agree with TRBD2. Material: peripheral blood, obtained in the second trimester of pregnancy. The CDR3 nucleotides read TGTGCCAGCAGCCACGGACTAGCGCCACAAGAGACCCAGTACTTC. Translation gives CASSHGLAPQETQYF.